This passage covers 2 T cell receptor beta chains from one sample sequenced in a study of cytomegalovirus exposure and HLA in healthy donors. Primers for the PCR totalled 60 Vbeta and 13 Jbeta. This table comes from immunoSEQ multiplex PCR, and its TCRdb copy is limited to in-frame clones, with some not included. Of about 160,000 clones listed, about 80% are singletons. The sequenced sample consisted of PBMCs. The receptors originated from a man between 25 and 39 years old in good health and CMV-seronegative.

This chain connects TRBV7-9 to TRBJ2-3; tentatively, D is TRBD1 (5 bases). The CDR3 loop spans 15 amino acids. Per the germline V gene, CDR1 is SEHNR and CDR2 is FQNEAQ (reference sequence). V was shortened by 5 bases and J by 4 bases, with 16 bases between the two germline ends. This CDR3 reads CASSTLRENPDTQYF. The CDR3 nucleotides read TGTGCCAGCAGCACCCTCAGGGAAAATCCAGATACGCAGTATTTT.

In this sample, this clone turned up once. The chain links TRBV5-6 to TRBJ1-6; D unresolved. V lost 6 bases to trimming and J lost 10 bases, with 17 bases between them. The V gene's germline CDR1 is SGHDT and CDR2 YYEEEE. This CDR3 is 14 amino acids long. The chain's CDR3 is CASTPGTAGSPLHF. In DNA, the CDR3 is TGTGCCAGCACCCCGGGCACCGCGGGGTCACCCCTCCACTTT. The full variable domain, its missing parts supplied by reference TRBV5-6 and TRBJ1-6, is DAGVTQSPTHLIKTRGQQVTLRCSPKSGHDTVSWYQQALGQGPQFIFQYYEEEERQRGNFPDRFSGHQFPNYSSELNVNALLLGDSALYLCASTPGTAGSPLHFGNGTRLTVT.